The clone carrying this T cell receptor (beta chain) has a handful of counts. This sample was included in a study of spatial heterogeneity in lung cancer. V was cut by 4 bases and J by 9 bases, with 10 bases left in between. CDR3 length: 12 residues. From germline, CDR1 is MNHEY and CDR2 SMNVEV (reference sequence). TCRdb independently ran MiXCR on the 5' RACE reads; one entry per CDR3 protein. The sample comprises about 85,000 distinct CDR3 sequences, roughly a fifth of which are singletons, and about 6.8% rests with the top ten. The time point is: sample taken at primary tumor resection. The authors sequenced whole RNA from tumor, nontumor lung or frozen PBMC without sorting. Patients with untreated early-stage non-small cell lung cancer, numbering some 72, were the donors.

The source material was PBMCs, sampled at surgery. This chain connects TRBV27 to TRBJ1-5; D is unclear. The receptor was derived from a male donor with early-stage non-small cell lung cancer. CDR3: CASSSLSGPQHF. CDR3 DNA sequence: TGTGCCAGCAGTTCCCTCTCTGGGCCCCAGCATTTT.